This passage covers 10 T cell receptor beta chains from one sample sequenced in a study of blood T cell repertoires in COVID-19. Clones were read by immunoSEQ multiplex PCR, and TCRdb kept only the in-frame ones, dropping some. Altogether over 130,000 clones are present, approximately 89% being singletons, with the ten largest covering around a quarter. The sequenced sample was peripheral blood. The receptors stem from a human donor in a cohort sampled during active COVID-19.

This clone occurred once. The chain employs TRBV19 and TRBJ2-3; 10 bases are shared with TRBD1. The CDR3 runs to 14 residues. V was pared by 6 bases and J by 4 bases, with 4 bases of the junction left unmatched. CDR1 and CDR2 (germline): LNHDA, SQIVND (reference sequence). The CDR3 sequence is CASRDRGRADTQYF. The CDR3, as DNA: TGTGCCAGTAGAGACAGGGGGCGGGCAGATACGCAGTATTTT.

This chain connects TRBV9 to TRBJ2-3, with 10 bases lining up with TRBD2. CDR3 length: 15 residues. Germline CDR1 SGDLS, CDR2 YYNGEE. The ends lost 0 bases at V and 4 bases at J; junction bases unmatched: 2. Here the CDR3 DNA reads TGTGCCAGCAGCGTAGGGGGACTAGCGCCAGATACGCAGTATTTT. It is translated as CASSVGGLAPDTQYF. Supplemented by reference TRBV9 and TRBJ2-3, the full variable domain reads DSGVTQTPKHLITATGQRVTLRCSPRSGDLSVYWYQQSLDQGLQFLIQYYNGEERAKGNILERFSAQQFPDLHSELNLSSLELGDSALYFCASSVGGLAPDTQYFGPGTRLTVL.

This clone appeared a single time. This sequence joins TRBV20-1 and TRBJ1-1, with D possibly being TRBD1 (6 bases). Per the germline V gene, CDR1 is DFQATT and CDR2 is SNEGSKA (reference sequence). Trimming cost V 3 bases and J 4 bases, with 9 bases left between them. The CDR3 consists of 12 residues. CDR3 nucleotides: TGCAGTGCTAGTGAAGGGGGCACTGAAGCTTTCTTT. Residues: CSASEGGTEAFF.

The chain carries TRBV7-2 and TRBJ2-1, with D unclear. Trimming removed 5 bases at V and 9 bases at J, with 8 bases between. The V gene's germline CDR1 is SGHTA and CDR2 FQGNSA. CDR3 length: 11 residues. The CDR3 region is CASSPQVEQFF. CDR3 nucleotide sequence: TGTGCCAGCAGCCCCCAGGTTGAGCAGTTCTTC.

The CDR3 bases are TGTGCCAGCAGCTTAGCCCAGGGGGGACGGAAACGGGCGGAAGCTTTCTTT. The encoded protein is CASSLAQGGRKRAEAFF. V usage is TRBV7-6 and J usage is TRBJ1-1; 7 bases are shared with TRBD1. Germline CDR1 SGHVS, CDR2 FNYEAQ. Germline trimming cut 0 bases from V and 8 bases from J; bases unmatched to any gene: 15. The CDR3 has 17 amino acids.

The chain uses TRBV5-1 and TRBJ2-6; 9 bases match TRBD2. This CDR3 is built from 19 residues. V trimming: 1 base; J trimming: 0 bases; junction bases outside the gene matches: 8. Germline-derived CDR1 and CDR2 are SGHRS and YFSETQ. The DNA for the CDR3 is TGCGCCAGCAGCTTGACCACTAGCGGGTGGAGCTCTGGGGCCAACGTCCTGACTTTC. As protein: CASSLTTSGWSSGANVLTF.

The chain joins TRBV5-1 to TRBJ2-3; 7 bases line up with TRBD1. From germline, CDR1 is SGHRS and CDR2 YFSETQ. CDR3 length: 17 residues. V shed 1 base, J shed 0 bases, and the junction held 8 bases outside the gene matches. CDR3 residues: CASSLRGQQTSTDTQYF. The CDR3 DNA sequence: TGCGCCAGCAGCTTGAGGGGACAGCAGACTAGCACAGATACGCAGTATTTT.

The chain recombines TRBV6-1 with TRBJ1-2, with D uncertain. The CDR3 has 14 residues. In germline, CDR1 is MNHNS, CDR2 SASEGT. V was shortened by 3 bases and J by 8 bases, with 16 bases between the two germline ends. CDR3 bases: TGTGCCAGCAGTGAGAGCACCTCAAGTTGGGGCTACACCTTC. Protein sequence: CASSESTSSWGYTF.

This clone has only one observation. The genes are TRBV28 and TRBJ1-2, with 8 bases identical to TRBD1. This CDR3 has 13 amino acids. Germline CDR1 reads MDHEN; CDR2 reads SYDVKM. The trim removed 4 bases at V and 6 bases at J, leaving 4 bases unmatched. CDR3 coding DNA: TGTGCCAGCAGTTCGCCAGGGGGCAATGGCTACACCTTC. This translates into CASSSPGGNGYTF.

CDR3 in DNA: TGTGCCACCCGGATTGGCAGGGCGGTTTATTCACCCCTCCACTTT. Its translation is CATRIGRAVYSPLHF. This chain uses TRBV15 with TRBJ1-6; D is possibly TRBD1 (5 bases). V lost 8 bases and J lost 8, with 19 bases in between. Germline V gives CDR1 LNHNV, CDR2 YYDKDF (reference sequence). The CDR3 loop spans 15 amino acids.